This TCR beta chain derives from a study of shared clonotypes between healthy human individuals. In the study overall: Those who served as donors were a couple of women and a few men between the ages of 18 and 49. Overall study findings and caveats: Measured sharing among donors was expected to vary with sequencing depth. Sampling was confined to blood; repertoires within tissues likely differ.

Only a few counts were recorded for this clone. The antigen is undetermined. The CDR3 loop spans 14 amino acids. Germline-derived CDR1 and CDR2 are MNHNY and SVGAGI (reference sequence). Trimming pared 6 bases from V and 2 bases from J, leaving 14 bases between. Donors were healthy HIV-negative adults without recently reported acute infections or vaccinations. Using immunoSEQ multiplex PCR, the repertoire was profiled, and TCRdb retains in-frame clones only, with some absent. This table has 950,000 to 1,200,000 clones, about 72% appearing once. Sequencing was carried out using memory CD4+ T cells from PBMCs. Regarding subset: CD45RA-negative fraction. This clonotype was sampled from a man between 18 and 35 years old in good health. Some clones in this sample may be carry-over from other donors' samples. The rearrangement joins TRBV6-6 to TRBJ2-7, with D possibly TRBD2 on 6 matching bases. This chain's CDR3 is CASRPRGGTYEQYF. Here the CDR3 DNA reads TGTGCCAGCAGGCCCCGTGGAGGGACCTACGAGCAGTACTTC.